This T cell receptor gamma chain was found in a study of γδ T cells in repeated Plasmodium falciparum infection. Study results and caveats: Vdelta2-negative gammadelta repertoires, largely Vdelta1+, seemingly showed infection-driven waves of new clonal selection.

The CDR3 runs 13 residues. Germline CDR1 VTNTFY, CDR2 YDVSTARD (reference sequence). Flow sorting of PBMC yielded separate Vgamma9/Vdelta2+ and Vdelta2-negative gammadelta T cell populations for bulk repertoire analysis. TCRdb fed the multiplex PCR reads into CATT to redo clone calling. The sample yields approximately 26,000 gamma-chain clones, approximately 2.9% seen once. This clone has more than one count but fewer than ten. Its matching antigen is unknown. TCRdb records a much larger clone's protein for this DNA, with a difference at residue 10 that likely arises from a read error; the protein given is the translation of the DNA.

The specimen sequenced was gamma-delta T cells from blood. The TCR was taken from a pool of human donors (malaria-infected and uninfected, not separated). V usage is TRGV3 and J usage is TRGJ1 or TRGJ2. TCRdb is silent on the J gene; assignment here came from matching the DNA to germline. The CDR3 bases are TGTGCCACCTGGGACAGGCGAGGTTATAGGAAACTCTTT. Translated, it gives CATWDRRGYRKLF.